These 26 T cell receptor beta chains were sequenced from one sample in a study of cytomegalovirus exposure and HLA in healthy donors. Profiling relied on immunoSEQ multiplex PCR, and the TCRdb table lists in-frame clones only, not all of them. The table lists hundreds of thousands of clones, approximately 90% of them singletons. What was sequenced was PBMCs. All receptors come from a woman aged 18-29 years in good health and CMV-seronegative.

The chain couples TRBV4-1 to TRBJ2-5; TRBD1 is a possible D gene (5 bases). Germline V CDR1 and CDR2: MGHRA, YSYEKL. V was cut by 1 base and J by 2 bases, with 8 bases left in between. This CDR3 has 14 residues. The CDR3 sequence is CASSQGQTQETQYF. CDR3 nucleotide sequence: TGCGCCAGCAGCCAAGGACAGACACAAGAGACCCAGTACTTC.

CDR3 in amino acids: CASSPEGASYGYTF. CDR3 coding DNA: TGTGCCAGCTCCCCCGAGGGGGCGAGCTATGGCTACACCTTC. The chain combines TRBV18 with TRBJ1-2, with 7 bases matching TRBD1. This CDR3 contains 14 residues. With 6 bases clipped from V and 4 bases from J, the junction kept 8 bases outside the gene matches. Germline CDR1 reads KGHSH; CDR2 reads LQKENI.

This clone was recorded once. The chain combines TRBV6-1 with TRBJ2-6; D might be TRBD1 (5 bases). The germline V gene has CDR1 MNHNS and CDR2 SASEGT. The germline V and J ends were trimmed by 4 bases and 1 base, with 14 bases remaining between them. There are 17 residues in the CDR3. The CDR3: CASSARPPGSGANVLTF. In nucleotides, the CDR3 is TGTGCCAGCAGTGCGAGGCCCCCAGGGTCTGGGGCCAACGTCCTGACTTTC.

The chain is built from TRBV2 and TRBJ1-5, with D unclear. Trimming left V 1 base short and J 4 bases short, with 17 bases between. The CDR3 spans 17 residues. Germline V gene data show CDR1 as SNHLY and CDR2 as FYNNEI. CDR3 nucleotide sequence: TGTGCCAGCAGTGAAGTCAGCAGGAATTATAGTAATCAGCCCCAGCATTTT. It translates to CASSEVSRNYSNQPQHF.

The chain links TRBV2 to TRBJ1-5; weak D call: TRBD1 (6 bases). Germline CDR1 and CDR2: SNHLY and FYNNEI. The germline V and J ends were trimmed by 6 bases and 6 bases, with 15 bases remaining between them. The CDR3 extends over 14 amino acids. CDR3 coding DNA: TGTGCCAGCAGGAACAGGGAGAAGGGTCAGCCCCAGCATTTT. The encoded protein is CASRNREKGQPQHF.

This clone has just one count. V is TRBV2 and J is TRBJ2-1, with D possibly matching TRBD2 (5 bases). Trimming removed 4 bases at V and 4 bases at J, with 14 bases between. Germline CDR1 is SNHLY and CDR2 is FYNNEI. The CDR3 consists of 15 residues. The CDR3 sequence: CASSGWAGQYNEQFF. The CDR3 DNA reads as TGTGCCAGCAGTGGCTGGGCGGGCCAGTACAATGAGCAGTTCTTC.

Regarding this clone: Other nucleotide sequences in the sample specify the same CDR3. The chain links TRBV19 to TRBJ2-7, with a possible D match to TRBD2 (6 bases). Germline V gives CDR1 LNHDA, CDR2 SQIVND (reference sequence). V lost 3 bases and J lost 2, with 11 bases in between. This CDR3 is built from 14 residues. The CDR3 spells CASSISSGPYEQYF. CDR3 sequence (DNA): TGTGCCAGTAGTATTAGTAGCGGACCCTACGAGCAGTACTTC.

The CDR3 loop reads CASSPGLLRGYGYTF. The DNA of the CDR3 is TGTGCCAGCAGCCCCGGACTCCTCCGCGGCTATGGCTACACCTTC. This chain joins TRBV11-1 and TRBJ1-2; no firm D call. The length of the CDR3 is 15 residues. Trimming took 5 bases from V and 4 from J, leaving 17 bases between them. Looked up from germline, CDR1 is SGHAT and CDR2 is FQDESV (reference sequence).

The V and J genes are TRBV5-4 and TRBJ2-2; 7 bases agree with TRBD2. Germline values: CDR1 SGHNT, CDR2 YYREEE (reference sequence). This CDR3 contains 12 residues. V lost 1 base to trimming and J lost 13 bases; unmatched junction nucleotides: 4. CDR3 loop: CASSLKGTTLFF. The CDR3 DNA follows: TGTGCCAGCAGCTTGAAGGGGACTACGCTGTTTTTT.

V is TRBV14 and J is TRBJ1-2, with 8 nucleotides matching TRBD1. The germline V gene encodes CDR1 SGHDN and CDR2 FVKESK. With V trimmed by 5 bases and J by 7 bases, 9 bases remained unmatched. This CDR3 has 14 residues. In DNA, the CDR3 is TGTGCCAGCAGCGCAAAGGACAGGGAGGGTGGCTACACCTTC. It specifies CASSAKDREGGYTF.

CDR3 protein: CASSLIQGPNYEQYF. DNA for the CDR3: TGTGCCAGCAGTTTAATCCAGGGCCCCAACTACGAGCAGTACTTC. The chain joins TRBV27 to TRBJ2-7, with D possibly TRBD1 on 5 matching bases. The CDR3 contains 15 residues. The germline V gene encodes CDR1 MNHEY and CDR2 SMNVEV (reference sequence). Trimming took 2 bases from V and 3 from J, leaving 14 bases between them.

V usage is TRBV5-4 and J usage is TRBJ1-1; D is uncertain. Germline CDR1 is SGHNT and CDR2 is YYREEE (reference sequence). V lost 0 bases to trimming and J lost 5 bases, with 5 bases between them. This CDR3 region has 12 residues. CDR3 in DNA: TGTGCCAGCAGCTTGGATGAGACTGAAGCTTTCTTT. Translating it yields CASSLDETEAFF.

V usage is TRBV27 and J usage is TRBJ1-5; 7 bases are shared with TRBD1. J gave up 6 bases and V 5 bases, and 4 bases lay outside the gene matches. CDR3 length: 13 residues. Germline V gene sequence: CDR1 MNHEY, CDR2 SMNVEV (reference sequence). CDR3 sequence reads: CASSPQGSQPQHF. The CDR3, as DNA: TGTGCCAGCAGTCCACAGGGGTCTCAGCCCCAGCATTTT.

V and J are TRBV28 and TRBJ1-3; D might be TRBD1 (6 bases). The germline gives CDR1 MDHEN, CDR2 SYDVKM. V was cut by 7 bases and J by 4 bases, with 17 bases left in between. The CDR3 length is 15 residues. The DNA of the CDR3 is TGTGCCAGCAACACCCACAGGGTAACGGGAAACACCATATATTTT. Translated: CASNTHRVTGNTIYF.

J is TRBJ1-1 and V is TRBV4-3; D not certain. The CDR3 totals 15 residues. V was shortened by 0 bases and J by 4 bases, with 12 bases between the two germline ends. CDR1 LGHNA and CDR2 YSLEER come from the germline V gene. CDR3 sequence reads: CASSQDLEGITEAFF. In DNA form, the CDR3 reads TGCGCCAGCAGCCAAGATTTGGAGGGTATCACTGAAGCTTTCTTT.

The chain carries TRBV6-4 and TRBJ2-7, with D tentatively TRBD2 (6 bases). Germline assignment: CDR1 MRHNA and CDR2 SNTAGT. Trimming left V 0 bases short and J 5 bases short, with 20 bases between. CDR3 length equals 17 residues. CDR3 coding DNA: TGTGCCAGCAGTGACTCGCGAAATTCAGGGAGGCCCCACGAGCAGTACTTC. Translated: CASSDSRNSGRPHEQYF.

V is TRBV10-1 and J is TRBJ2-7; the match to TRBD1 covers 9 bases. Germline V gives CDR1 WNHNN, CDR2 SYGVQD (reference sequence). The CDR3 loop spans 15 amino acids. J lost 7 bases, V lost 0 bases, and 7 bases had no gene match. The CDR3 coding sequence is TGCGCCAGCAGTGAGTCGGCGGGACAGGGAAAAGAGCAGTACTTC. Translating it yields CASSESAGQGKEQYF.

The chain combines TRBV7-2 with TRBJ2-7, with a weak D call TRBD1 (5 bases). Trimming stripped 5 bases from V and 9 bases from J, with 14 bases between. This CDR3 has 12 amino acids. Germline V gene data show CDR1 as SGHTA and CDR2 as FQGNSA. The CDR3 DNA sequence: TGTGCCAGCAGCCTCAGGGTCTCGGGGCAGTACTTC. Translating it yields CASSLRVSGQYF.

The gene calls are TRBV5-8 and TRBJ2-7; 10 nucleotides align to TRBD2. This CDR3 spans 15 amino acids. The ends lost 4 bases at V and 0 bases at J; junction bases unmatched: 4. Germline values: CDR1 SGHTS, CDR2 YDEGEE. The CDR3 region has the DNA TGTGCCAGCAGCCCGGGACTAGCGTCCTCCTACGAGCAGTACTTC. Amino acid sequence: CASSPGLASSYEQYF. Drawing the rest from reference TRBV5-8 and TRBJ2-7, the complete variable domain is EAGVTQSPTHLIKTRGQQATLRCSPISGHTSVYWYQQALGLGLQFLLWYDEGEERNRGNFPPRFSGRQFPNYSSELNVNALELEDSALYLCASSPGLASSYEQYFGPGTRLTVT.

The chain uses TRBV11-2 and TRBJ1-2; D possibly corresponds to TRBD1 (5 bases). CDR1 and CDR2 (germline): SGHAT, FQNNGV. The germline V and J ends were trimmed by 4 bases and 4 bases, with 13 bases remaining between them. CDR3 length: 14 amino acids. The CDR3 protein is CASSSTETFYGYTF. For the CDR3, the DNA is TGTGCCAGCAGCTCGACAGAGACCTTCTATGGCTACACCTTC.

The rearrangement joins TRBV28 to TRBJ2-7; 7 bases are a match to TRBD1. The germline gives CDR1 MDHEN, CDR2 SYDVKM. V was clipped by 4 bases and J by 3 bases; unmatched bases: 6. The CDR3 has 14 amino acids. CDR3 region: CASSSGQLHYEQYF. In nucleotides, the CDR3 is TGTGCCAGCAGTTCGGGACAGCTCCACTACGAGCAGTACTTC.

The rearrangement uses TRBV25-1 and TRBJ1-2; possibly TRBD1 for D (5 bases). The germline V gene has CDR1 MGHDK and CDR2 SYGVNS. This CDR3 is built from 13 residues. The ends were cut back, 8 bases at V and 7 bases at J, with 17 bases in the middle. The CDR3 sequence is CASLNPLTVGYTF. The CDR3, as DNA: TGTGCCAGCCTCAACCCCCTGACAGTTGGCTACACCTTC.

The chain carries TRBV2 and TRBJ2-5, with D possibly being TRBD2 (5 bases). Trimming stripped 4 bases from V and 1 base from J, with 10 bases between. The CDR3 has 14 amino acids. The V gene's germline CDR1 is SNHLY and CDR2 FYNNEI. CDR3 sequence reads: CASSVRASQETQYF. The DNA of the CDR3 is TGTGCCAGCAGTGTGCGGGCCAGCCAAGAGACCCAGTACTTC. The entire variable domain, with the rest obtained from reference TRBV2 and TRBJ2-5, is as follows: EPEVTQTPSHQVTQMGQEVILRCVPISNHLYFYWYRQILGQKVEFLVSFYNNEISEKSEIFDDQFSVERPDGSNFTLKIRSTKLEDSAMYFCASSVRASQETQYFGPGTRLLVL.

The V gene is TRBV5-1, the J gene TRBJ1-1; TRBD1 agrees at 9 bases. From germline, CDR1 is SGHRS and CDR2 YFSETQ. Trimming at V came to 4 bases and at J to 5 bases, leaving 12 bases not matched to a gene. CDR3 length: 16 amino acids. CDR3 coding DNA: TGCGCCAGCAGCCACAGTTCGACAGGGGGATTTACTGAAGCTTTCTTT. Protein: CASSHSSTGGFTEAFF.

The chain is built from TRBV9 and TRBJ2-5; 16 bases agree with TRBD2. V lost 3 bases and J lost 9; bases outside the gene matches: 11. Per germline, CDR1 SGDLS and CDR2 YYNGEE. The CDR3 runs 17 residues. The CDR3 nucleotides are TGTGCCAGCAGCGAAGGGACTAGCGGGAGGGCCCAGATATCCCAGTACTTC. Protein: CASSEGTSGRAQISQYF. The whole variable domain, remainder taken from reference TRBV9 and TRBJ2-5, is DSGVTQTPKHLITATGQRVTLRCSPRSGDLSVYWYQQSLDQGLQFLIQYYNGEERAKGNILERFSAQQFPDLHSELNLSSLELGDSALYFCASSEGTSGRAQISQYFGPGTRLLVL.

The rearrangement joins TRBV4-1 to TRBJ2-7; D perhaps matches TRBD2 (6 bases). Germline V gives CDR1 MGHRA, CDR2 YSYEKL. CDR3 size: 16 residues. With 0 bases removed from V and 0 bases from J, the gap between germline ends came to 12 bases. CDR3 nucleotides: TGCGCCAGCAGCCAAGATTGTTGCGGGATCTCCTACGAGCAGTACTTC. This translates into CASSQDCCGISYEQYF.